This T cell receptor beta chain was found in a study of T cell repertoires in cytomegalovirus infection. Germline V gene sequence: CDR1 SGHVS, CDR2 FNYEAQ. The CDR3 has 15 amino acids. Trimming at V came to 1 base and at J to 1 base, leaving 2 bases not matched to a gene. This clonotype occurred a few times. The antigen remains undetermined. TCRdb used MiXCR to reprocess the reads, holding one entry per CDR3 protein. In the table there are 60,000 to 80,000 distinct CDR3 sequences, 20% to 25% of which are singletons. The TCR originated in a human donor in good health (CMV status not recorded). Some clones in this sample may be carry-over from other donors' samples. The sample here was CD8+ T cells from cultured PBMCs, taken from culture after CMV antigen stimulation. The chain employs TRBV7-6 and TRBJ2-7, with 9 positions matching TRBD2. The CDR3 here is CASSLDSGGSYEQYF. Written as DNA, the CDR3 is TGTGCCAGCAGCTTAGATAGCGGGGGTTCCTACGAGCAGTACTTC. The entire variable domain, with the rest obtained from reference TRBV7-6 and TRBJ2-7, is as follows: GAGVSQSPRYKVTKRGQDVALRCDPISGHVSLYWYRQALGQGPEFLTYFNYEAQQDKSGLPNDRFSAERPEGSISTLTIQRTEQRDSAMYRCASSLDSGGSYEQYFGPGTRLTVT.